These 19 T cell receptor beta chains were all obtained from the same sample, sequenced in a study of T cell responses to AZD1222 COVID-19 vaccine. Method: immunoSEQ multiplex PCR; TCRdb's copy keeps in-frame clones and lacks some. The sample includes 100,000 or so clones, 80% to 90% of them seen just once. This specimen was peripheral blood, taken on day 0 of AZD1222 vaccination. The receptors stem from an adult in good health.

The J gene is TRBJ1-5, the V gene TRBV15, with no clear D. V lost 0 bases, J lost 1 base, and 4 bases lay in between. This CDR3 region has 14 residues. Germline V gene data show CDR1 as LNHNV and CDR2 as YYDKDF (reference sequence). The CDR3 DNA follows: TGTGCCACCAGCAGAGATTTGAGCAATCAGCCCCAGCATTTT. Its protein product is CATSRDLSNQPQHF.

The rearrangement links TRBV7-8 to TRBJ1-1; weak D call: TRBD1 (5 bases). V shed 4 bases and J shed 0 bases, with 9 bases lying between them. The CDR3 sequence is 14 residues long. Germline V gene lookup returns CDR1 SGHVS and CDR2 FQNEAQ. The CDR3 nucleotides are TGTGCCAGCAGCTGGGGGGGGTTGAACACTGAAGCTTTCTTT. Its protein product is CASSWGGLNTEAFF.

The count of this clone is one. Here the CDR3 reads CASSKQGEKTQYF. The CDR3 DNA is TGTGCCAGCAGTAAACAGGGTGAAAAGACCCAGTACTTC. The chain joins TRBV28 to TRBJ2-5; D may be TRBD1 (6 bases). This CDR3 spans 13 amino acids. Trimming shortened V by 5 bases and J by 6 bases, and 13 bases separated the two germline ends. CDR1 and CDR2 (germline): MDHEN, SYDVKM.

V is TRBV11-2 and J is TRBJ2-1; 7 bases agree with TRBD1. The CDR3 sequence is 17 residues long. In germline, CDR1 is SGHAT, CDR2 FQNNGV. The V gene end was trimmed by 4 bases and the J gene end by 3 bases; junction bases not matched to a gene: 12. CDR3: CASSSTGARSHYNEQFF. For the CDR3, the DNA is TGTGCCAGCAGCTCAACAGGGGCCCGATCACACTACAATGAGCAGTTCTTC.

The rearrangement uses TRBV5-1 and TRBJ2-3; D ambiguous. Germline lookup yields CDR1 SGHRS and CDR2 YFSETQ. The CDR3 has 16 residues. Trimming took off 4 bases at V and 0 bases at J, with 15 bases between the two ends. This CDR3 is CASSPNPASSTDTQYF. CDR3 sequence (DNA): TGCGCCAGCAGCCCAAACCCGGCGTCTAGCACAGATACGCAGTATTTT.

This chain joins TRBV5-1 and TRBJ2-3; D is ambiguous. Germline-derived CDR1 and CDR2 are SGHRS and YFSETQ. The CDR3 is made up of 15 amino acids. The V gene lost 3 bases and the J gene lost 4 bases, with 15 bases spanning the gap. In DNA form, the CDR3 reads TGCGCCAGCAGCTCCGGGCCCCTAAGGGCAGATACGCAGTATTTT. As protein: CASSSGPLRADTQYF.

V is TRBV2 and J is TRBJ1-2, with TRBD1 as a possible D gene (6 bases). Per germline, CDR1 SNHLY and CDR2 FYNNEI. The CDR3 is 14 residues long. V was clipped by 6 bases and J by 3 bases, with 14 bases between them. As DNA, the CDR3 is TGTGCCAGCAGCGGACAGTTACGGGACTATGGCTACACCTTC. It yields the protein CASSGQLRDYGYTF.

J is TRBJ1-1 and V is TRBV9; TRBD1 matches 9 bases. CDR1 is SGDLS and CDR2 is YYNGEE in the germline V gene. CDR3 size: 14 residues. V was clipped by 6 bases and J by 6 bases; unmatched bases: 9. This chain's CDR3 is CASTPLGQGSEAFF. CDR3 nucleotides: TGTGCCAGCACTCCATTGGGACAGGGCTCTGAAGCTTTCTTT.

CDR3 loop: CASSLQGAQQPQHF. CDR3 DNA: TGTGCCAGCAGTCTACAGGGGGCACAGCAGCCCCAGCATTTT. The rearrangement uses TRBV6-6 and TRBJ1-5; 9 positions agree with TRBD1. The CDR3 loop spans 14 amino acids. The ends lost 5 bases at V and 7 bases at J; junction bases unmatched: 6. Germline values: CDR1 MNHNY, CDR2 SVGAGI (reference sequence).

The chain joins TRBV6-4 to TRBJ1-5; 8 nucleotides agree with TRBD1. The CDR3 length is 14 residues. V shed 8 bases, J shed 5 bases, and the junction held 8 bases outside the gene matches. Germline V gives CDR1 MRHNA, CDR2 SNTAGT. DNA of the CDR3: TGTGCCAGCGTGATGGACAGGGAGGATCAGCCCCAGCATTTT. This gives the protein CASVMDREDQPQHF.

This chain joins TRBV5-1 and TRBJ2-3; 12 bases are a match to TRBD2. V trimming: 1 base; J trimming: 2 bases; junction bases outside the gene matches: 11. The CDR3 has 19 residues. Looked up from germline, CDR1 is SGHRS and CDR2 is YFSETQ. The CDR3 reads CASSLRLAGGFGFTDTQYF. The CDR3 DNA follows: TGCGCCAGCAGCTTGCGCCTAGCGGGAGGGTTCGGCTTCACAGATACGCAGTATTTT.

The chain joins TRBV7-9 to TRBJ1-2; tentative D call: TRBD1 (5 bases). CDR3 length equals 12 residues. V lost 5 bases to trimming and J lost 8 bases, with 12 bases between them. Germline lookup yields CDR1 SEHNR and CDR2 FQNEAQ (reference sequence). CDR3 DNA: TGTGCCAGCAGCCCAGGGATGGAGGGCTACACCTTC. It encodes CASSPGMEGYTF. Looking up the rest from reference TRBV7-9 and TRBJ1-2 gives the full variable domain: DTGVSQNPRHKITKRGQNVTFRCDPISEHNRLYWYRQTLGQGPEFLTYFQNEAQLEKSRLLSDRFSAERPKGSFSTLEIQRTEQGDSAMYLCASSPGMEGYTFGSGTRLTVV.

V is TRBV24-1 and J is TRBJ2-3; D remains unclear. This CDR3 has 12 amino acids. Trimming removed 3 bases at V and 9 bases at J, with 9 bases between. Germline V lookup: CDR1 KGHDR, CDR2 SFDVKD. CDR3 region: CATSDIVGTQYF. The DNA for the CDR3 is TGTGCCACCAGTGATATCGTTGGGACGCAGTATTTT.

The V call is TRBV27, the J call TRBJ1-5; D is unclear. The V gene lost 4 bases and the J gene lost 4 bases, with 11 bases spanning the gap. Germline CDR1 reads MNHEY; CDR2 reads SMNVEV (reference sequence). The CDR3 loop spans 14 amino acids. The CDR3 DNA reads TGTGCCAGCAGTTCTAGGGATCGGAATCAGCCCCAGCATTTT. Translation gives CASSSRDRNQPQHF.

The chain employs TRBV19 and TRBJ1-2; a possible D gene is TRBD1 (6 bases). Per the germline V gene, CDR1 is LNHDA and CDR2 is SQIVND (reference sequence). Between the trimmed V and J ends, which lost 3 bases and 8 bases, there was a span of 13 bases. The CDR3 covers 13 residues. The CDR3: CASSILGARGYTF. The CDR3 DNA is TGTGCCAGTAGTATTCTGGGGGCGAGGGGCTACACCTTC.

The chain joins TRBV3-1 (or the pseudogene TRBV3-2) to TRBJ2-7; 10 bases agree with TRBD2. After removal of 4 bases from V and 2 bases from J, the junction contained 8 bases not matched to a gene. This CDR3 is built from 16 residues. Germline-derived CDR1 and CDR2 are LGHDT and YNNKEL (reference sequence). The CDR3 coding sequence is TGTGCCAGCAGCCCTAATCGAGGGACTAGCGCCTACGAGCAGTACTTC. Its protein product is CASSPNRGTSAYEQYF.

This sequence joins TRBV5-1 and TRBJ2-7; weak D call: TRBD2 (5 bases). This CDR3 is 15 amino acids long. The ends were cut back, 4 bases at V and 6 bases at J, with 20 bases in the middle. The germline CDR1 and CDR2 sequences are SGHRS and YFSETQ. The chain's CDR3 is CASSRAGSSLGEQYF. CDR3 DNA: TGCGCCAGCAGCCGGGCTGGGAGTAGTTTAGGCGAGCAGTACTTC.

V and J are TRBV5-1 and TRBJ2-3, with 11 bases identical to TRBD1. Germline V gene sequence: CDR1 SGHRS, CDR2 YFSETQ. V lost 4 bases, J lost 5 bases, and 6 bases stayed unmatched. The CDR3 consists of 15 residues. As DNA, the CDR3 is TGCGCCAGCAGCCCCGGGACAGGGGGGAAAGATACGCAGTATTTT. Translated, it gives CASSPGTGGKDTQYF. Filled out from reference TRBV5-1 and TRBJ2-3, the complete variable domain reads KAGVTQTPRYLIKTRGQQVTLSCSPISGHRSVSWYQQTPGQGLQFLFEYFSETQRNKGNFPGRFSGRQFSNSRSEMNVSTLELGDSALYLCASSPGTGGKDTQYFGPGTRLTVL.

J is TRBJ2-2 and V is TRBV9; TRBD2 aligns across 7 bases. V lost 4 bases and J lost 7; bases outside the gene matches: 10. This CDR3 contains 15 residues. Germline V lookup: CDR1 SGDLS, CDR2 YYNGEE. CDR3 residues: CASSPLGGPGGELFF. The CDR3, as DNA: TGTGCCAGCAGCCCGCTGGGAGGGCCTGGCGGGGAGCTGTTTTTT.